These 29 T cell receptor beta chains were all obtained from the same sample, sequenced in a study of T cell clones after liver transplantation. Sequencing used immunoSEQ multiplex PCR; TCRdb keeps in-frame clones, though not all of them. The sample includes approximately 100,000 clones, around four fifths of them seen just once. Sequences were derived from CD4+ T cells from blood, sampled before liver transplant. These receptors all stem from a human donor who received a liver transplant.

This clone showed up just once. V usage is TRBV14 and J usage is TRBJ1-2; D remains unclear. This CDR3 is built from 15 residues. The germline V gene has CDR1 SGHDN and CDR2 FVKESK. Trimming left V 0 bases short and J 2 bases short, with 10 bases between. CDR3 nucleotide sequence: TGTGCCAGCAGCCAAGATACCTCACCCAACTATGGCTACACCTTC. Protein product: CASSQDTSPNYGYTF.

V is TRBV2 and J is TRBJ2-1, with a weak D call TRBD2 (6 bases). Germline values: CDR1 SNHLY, CDR2 FYNNEI. The CDR3 is made up of 17 amino acids. Deletions cut 3 bases from V and 0 bases from J, with 15 bases between. Here the CDR3 reads CASSDWLAYSSYNEQFF. The CDR3 nucleotides read TGTGCCAGCAGTGATTGGCTAGCGTACAGCTCCTACAATGAGCAGTTCTTC.

The V gene is TRBV19, the J gene TRBJ2-7; 10 bases map to TRBD2. Per the germline V gene, CDR1 is LNHDA and CDR2 is SQIVND (reference sequence). V gave up 6 bases and J gave up 5 bases; unmatched junction bases: 10. The CDR3 sequence is 15 residues long. The CDR3 loop reads CASSRSGGVRHEQYF. CDR3 nucleotides: TGTGCCAGTAGCCGAAGCGGGGGGGTCCGGCACGAGCAGTACTTC.

The chain employs TRBV6-1 and TRBJ2-7; 8 positions agree with TRBD1. Germline CDR1 reads MNHNS; CDR2 reads SASEGT. V shed 4 bases, J shed 5 bases, and the junction held 10 bases outside the gene matches. CDR3 length: 15 amino acids. CDR3 protein: CASSGAGTGLHEQYF. DNA for the CDR3: TGTGCCAGCAGTGGGGCCGGGACAGGTCTGCACGAGCAGTACTTC.

The chain combines TRBV2 with TRBJ2-7; D unresolved. The CDR3 is made up of 11 amino acids. The germline V gene has CDR1 SNHLY and CDR2 FYNNEI. Deletions cut 1 base from V and 3 bases from J, with 1 base between. Here the CDR3 DNA reads TGTGCCAGCAGTGAAGTCTACGAGCAGTACTTC. Translated: CASSEVYEQYF.

The CDR3 protein is CAWSHGTGGNYEQYF. The CDR3 DNA is TGTGCCTGGAGTCATGGGACAGGGGGTAATTACGAGCAGTACTTC. The chain recombines TRBV30 with TRBJ2-7; 11 bases map to TRBD1. The CDR3 length is 15 residues. V lost 2 bases, J lost 4 bases, and 7 bases stayed unmatched. Germline values: CDR1 GTSNPN, CDR2 SVGIG (reference sequence).

The rearrangement links TRBV10-3 to TRBJ2-3; 7 positions match TRBD2. The CDR3 sequence is 14 residues long. Germline loops: CDR1 ENHRY, CDR2 SYGVKD. V was pared by 6 bases and J by 5 bases, with 8 bases of the junction left unmatched. Here the CDR3 DNA reads TGTGCCATCAGACCGGGAGGCCTTGGAGATACGCAGTATTTT. Its protein product is CAIRPGGLGDTQYF.

The V and J genes are TRBV7-2 and TRBJ1-4; D gene ambiguous. The V end was cut by 5 bases, the J end by 4 bases, with 14 bases between. This CDR3 contains 15 residues. The germline gives CDR1 SGHTA, CDR2 FQGNSA. The CDR3 DNA reads TGTGCCAGCAGCCCCCGGGTGGGTCTTAATGAAAAACTGTTTTTT. The encoded protein is CASSPRVGLNEKLFF.

This rearrangement joins TRBV19 to TRBJ1-2, with D uncertain. CDR1 and CDR2 from the germline V gene are LNHDA and SQIVND (reference sequence). The CDR3 loop spans 13 amino acids. Trimming shortened V by 6 bases and J by 3 bases, and 11 bases separated the two germline ends. The CDR3 reads CASSRSGHYGYTF. The CDR3 coding sequence is TGTGCCAGTAGCCGCTCCGGCCACTATGGCTACACCTTC.

The chain has TRBV5-4 and TRBJ2-6, with TRBD1 identical over 10 bases. Trimming removed 3 bases from V and 2 bases from J; junction bases left unmatched: 5. The CDR3 is 17 amino acids. CDR1 and CDR2 (germline): SGHNT, YYREEE (reference sequence). The DNA of the CDR3 is TGTGCCAGCAGCTCCCCCGGACAGGGGGCTGGGGCCAACGTCCTGACTTTC. Translation gives CASSSPGQGAGANVLTF.

The chain carries TRBV9 and TRBJ1-3; TRBD1 is a possible D gene (6 bases). CDR1 and CDR2 (germline): SGDLS, YYNGEE. Trimming stripped 0 bases from V and 4 bases from J, with 14 bases between. CDR3 length: 16 amino acids. CDR3 DNA sequence: TGTGCCAGCAGCGTAGCTTGGACAGCTGCAGGAAACACCATATATTTT. This gives the protein CASSVAWTAAGNTIYF. Full variable domain (rest looked up from reference TRBV9 and TRBJ1-3): DSGVTQTPKHLITATGQRVTLRCSPRSGDLSVYWYQQSLDQGLQFLIQYYNGEERAKGNILERFSAQQFPDLHSELNLSSLELGDSALYFCASSVAWTAAGNTIYFGEGSWLTVV.

The chain employs TRBV5-4 and TRBJ2-1, with TRBD1 identical over 9 bases. This CDR3 has 15 amino acids. V was clipped by 2 bases and J by 7 bases; unmatched bases: 7. Looked up from germline, CDR1 is SGHNT and CDR2 is YYREEE (reference sequence). The CDR3 sequence is CASSLTGGAANEQFF. CDR3 sequence (DNA): TGTGCCAGCAGCTTAACAGGGGGCGCAGCGAATGAGCAGTTCTTC.

DNA of the CDR3: TGTGCCAGCAGTGAGGTCGAGGGAGGGAAACTGTTTTTT. Translating gives CASSEVEGGKLFF. The chain recombines TRBV6-1 with TRBJ1-4; D gene uncertain. The CDR3 runs 13 residues. The V gene's germline CDR1 is MNHNS and CDR2 SASEGT. V was shortened by 3 bases and J by 11 bases, with 13 bases between the two germline ends.

This clone appeared a single time. The J gene is TRBJ1-5, the V gene TRBV7-2; D possibly corresponds to TRBD1 (6 bases). This CDR3 has 13 amino acids. Looked up from germline, CDR1 is SGHTA and CDR2 is FQGNSA. Trimming stripped 4 bases from V and 11 bases from J, with 15 bases between. CDR3 region: CASSSSEGGSQHF. In DNA, the CDR3 is TGTGCCAGCAGCTCATCCGAGGGGGGGTCCCAGCATTTT.

V and J are TRBV2 and TRBJ1-5; D is uncertain. CDR1 is SNHLY and CDR2 is FYNNEI in the germline V gene. With 7 bases removed from V and 3 bases from J, the gap between germline ends came to 13 bases. This CDR3 has 14 residues. CDR3 sequence (DNA): TGTGCCAGCACCTCTTACGGAGTCAATCAGCCCCAGCATTTT. This gives the protein CASTSYGVNQPQHF.

The V call is TRBV4-1, the J call TRBJ2-7; possibly TRBD1 or TRBD2 for D (5 bases each). The V and J ends lost 3 bases and 1 base respectively, with 13 bases between them. Germline-derived CDR1 and CDR2 are MGHRA and YSYEKL. The CDR3 covers 15 residues. This chain's CDR3 is CASSHPGRMSYEQYF. For the CDR3, the DNA is TGCGCCAGCAGCCACCCGGGACGGATGTCCTACGAGCAGTACTTC.

This clone was counted only a few times. The V and J genes are TRBV10-1 and TRBJ1-1; a weak D match, TRBD1 (5 bases). CDR1 is WNHNN, CDR2 SYGVQD, per germline (reference sequence). This CDR3 spans 13 amino acids. The V gene lost 6 bases and the J gene lost 0 bases, with 8 bases spanning the gap. CDR3 sequence reads: CASRDKLNTEAFF. The CDR3 DNA follows: TGCGCCAGCAGGGACAAGCTGAACACTGAAGCTTTCTTT.

The CDR3 loop reads CASSLGLAGLNEQFF. The DNA of the CDR3 is TGCGCCAGCAGCTTGGGACTAGCGGGGTTGAATGAGCAGTTCTTC. The V call is TRBV5-1, the J call TRBJ2-1; 11 bases map to TRBD2. The CDR3 sequence is 15 residues long. Germline V lookup: CDR1 SGHRS, CDR2 YFSETQ. J lost 7 bases, V lost 0 bases, and 3 bases had no gene match.

This clone was picked up a small number of times. This chain joins TRBV4-3 and TRBJ1-2; TRBD1 is a possible D gene (6 bases). Germline CDR1 and CDR2: LGHNA and YSLEER. The V end lost 1 base, the J end lost 4 bases, and 16 bases lay between the germline ends. This CDR3 is 16 amino acids long. The CDR3 nucleotides are TGCGCCAGCAGCCAAGTAGTGGGGGGCGCCGGCTATGGCTACACCTTC. It is translated as CASSQVVGGAGYGYTF.

This clone has just a few counts. The rearrangement joins TRBV19 to TRBJ2-5, with TRBD2 matching 7 bases. This CDR3 has 15 amino acids. V trimming: 6 bases; J trimming: 3 bases; junction bases outside the gene matches: 10. Germline V gene data show CDR1 as LNHDA and CDR2 as SQIVND (reference sequence). The CDR3 DNA is TGTGCCAGTAGAACCTCGGGACTAACCAAAGAGACCCAGTACTTC. The encoded protein is CASRTSGLTKETQYF. Full variable domain (outside the CDR3, taken from reference TRBV19 and TRBJ2-5): DGGITQSPKYLFRKEGQNVTLSCEQNLNHDAMYWYRQDPGQGLRLIYYSQIVNDFQKGDIAEGYSVSREKKESFPLTVTSAQKNPTAFYLCASRTSGLTKETQYFGPGTRLLVL.

The gene calls are TRBV28 and TRBJ1-3; D not certain. Germline V lookup: CDR1 MDHEN, CDR2 SYDVKM. V lost 6 bases to trimming and J lost 4 bases, with 7 bases between them. The CDR3 loop spans 12 amino acids. The DNA for the CDR3 is TGTGCCAGCAGCCTGGCCGGAAACACCATATATTTT. Translation gives CASSLAGNTIYF. The full variable domain, its missing parts supplied by reference TRBV28 and TRBJ1-3, is DVKVTQSSRYLVKRTGEKVFLECVQDMDHENMFWYRQDPGLGLRLIYFSYDVKMKEKGDIPEGYSVSREKKERFSLILESASTNQTSMYLCASSLAGNTIYFGEGSWLTVV.

This clone occurred a few times. The rearrangement uses TRBV7-8 and TRBJ2-2, with D unclear. Trimming pared 6 bases from V and 1 base from J, leaving 3 bases between. From germline, CDR1 is SGHVS and CDR2 FQNEAQ. This CDR3 contains 12 residues. CDR3 nucleotides: TGTGCCAGCAGACTGAACACCGGGGAGCTGTTTTTT. This translates into CASRLNTGELFF.

This chain connects TRBV10-3 to TRBJ2-7; D is perhaps TRBD1 or TRBD2 (5 bases each). This CDR3 contains 15 residues. V was shortened by 0 bases and J by 7 bases, with 16 bases between the two germline ends. Germline loops: CDR1 ENHRY, CDR2 SYGVKD. DNA for the CDR3: TGTGCCATCAGTGAGTCGATTGGGACGCGGTCGGAGCAGTACTTC. It translates to CAISESIGTRSEQYF.

The genes are TRBV30 and TRBJ1-4, with D maybe TRBD1 (5 bases). Germline lookup yields CDR1 GTSNPN and CDR2 SVGIG (reference sequence). The CDR3 is made up of 16 amino acids. The V and J ends lost 1 base and 2 bases respectively, with 14 bases between them. CDR3 sequence reads: CAWSDLGGRTNEKLFF. CDR3 bases: TGTGCCTGGAGTGACCTGGGGGGAAGGACTAATGAAAAACTGTTTTTT.

V gene TRBV15 combines with J gene TRBJ1-1; TRBD1 matches 7 bases. Germline assignment: CDR1 LNHNV and CDR2 YYDKDF (reference sequence). V shed 1 base and J 5 bases; nucleotides not matched to a gene: 13. The length of the CDR3 is 17 residues. Here the CDR3 reads CATSRATGFFGDTEAFF. In DNA form, the CDR3 reads TGTGCCACCAGCAGAGCGACAGGGTTTTTTGGGGATACTGAAGCTTTCTTT.

The V gene is TRBV7-2, the J gene TRBJ2-2; D possibly corresponds to TRBD1 (6 bases). The germline CDR1 and CDR2 sequences are SGHTA and FQGNSA. The CDR3 loop spans 14 amino acids. With 4 bases removed from V and 5 bases from J, the gap between germline ends came to 11 bases. CDR3 loop: CASSSDSSTGELFF. For the CDR3, the DNA is TGTGCCAGCAGCTCGGACAGTTCGACCGGGGAGCTGTTTTTT. The complete variable domain, with remaining parts taken from reference TRBV7-2 and TRBJ2-2, reads GAGVSQSPSNKVTEKGKDVELRCDPISGHTALYWYRQSLGQGLEFLIYFQGNSAPDKSGLPSDRFSAERTGGSVSTLTIQRTQQEDSAVYLCASSSDSSTGELFFGEGSRLTVL.

This clone was detected a few times. The chain is built from TRBV11-2 and TRBJ1-4; no firm D call. The V and J ends lost 3 bases and 4 bases respectively, with 6 bases between them. The CDR3 runs 13 residues. Germline loops: CDR1 SGHAT, CDR2 FQNNGV. The CDR3 DNA follows: TGTGCCAGCAGCTTTGCGGGTAATGAAAAACTGTTTTTT. This encodes CASSFAGNEKLFF.

This chain links TRBV18 with TRBJ1-4; D not resolved. This CDR3 spans 14 amino acids. Germline lookup yields CDR1 KGHSH and CDR2 LQKENI. V was cut by 0 bases and J by 10 bases, with 12 bases left in between. DNA of the CDR3: TGTGCCAGCTCACCACCGATAGACTCGGGAAAACTGTTTTTT. It encodes CASSPPIDSGKLFF.

The chain employs TRBV19 and TRBJ2-7; 7 bases map to TRBD1. This CDR3 comprises 15 residues. The germline V gene encodes CDR1 LNHDA and CDR2 SQIVND (reference sequence). The trim removed 3 bases at V and 0 bases at J, leaving 5 bases unmatched. The CDR3 here is CASSMVGDSSYEQYF. The DNA for the CDR3 is TGTGCCAGTAGTATGGTTGGGGACAGCTCCTACGAGCAGTACTTC.